These 30 T cell receptor beta chains originate from one sample sequenced in a study of blood T cell repertoires in COVID-19. Clones were read by immunoSEQ multiplex PCR, and TCRdb kept only the in-frame ones, dropping some. The sample has about 400,000 clones; roughly 87% are singletons. The sample taken for sequencing was PBMCs or T cells enriched from blood (not recorded which). The origin of the receptors is a woman aged 40 to 49 with acute COVID-19.

The chain has TRBV30 and TRBJ1-3; TRBD1 might be the D (6 bases). CDR1 is GTSNPN, CDR2 SVGIG, per germline (reference sequence). V was trimmed by 3 bases and J by 0 bases, leaving 9 bases between them. This CDR3 comprises 14 residues. The CDR3 region has the DNA TGTGCCTGGAGACAGGGACCCTCTGGAAACACCATATATTTT. The encoded protein is CAWRQGPSGNTIYF.

The chain combines TRBV5-4 with TRBJ2-5; D possibly corresponds to TRBD1 (5 bases). The CDR3 has 15 amino acids. The ends were cut back, 1 base at V and 0 bases at J, with 10 bases in the middle. The V gene's germline CDR1 is SGHNT and CDR2 YYREEE (reference sequence). The CDR3 sequence is CASSLIQGHQETQYF. The CDR3, as DNA: TGTGCCAGCAGCTTGATCCAGGGCCACCAAGAGACCCAGTACTTC. Complete variable domain (other parts from reference TRBV5-4 and TRBJ2-5): ETGVTQSPTHLIKTRGQQVTLRCSSQSGHNTVSWYQQALGQGPQFIFQYYREEENGRGNFPPRFSGLQFPNYSSELNVNALELDDSALYLCASSLIQGHQETQYFGPGTRLLVL.

This clone was observed a handful of times. The chain uses TRBV30 and TRBJ1-5; D is perhaps TRBD1 (5 bases). This CDR3 has 13 residues. Germline V gene sequence: CDR1 GTSNPN, CDR2 SVGIG (reference sequence). The V and J ends lost 5 bases and 5 bases respectively, with 13 bases between them. The CDR3 DNA is TGTGCCTGGGCGGGGGGGTTGTATCAGCCCCAGCATTTT. Protein product: CAWAGGLYQPQHF.

The genes are TRBV6-5 and TRBJ2-5; tentative D call: TRBD1 (6 bases). CDR3 length equals 14 residues. Trimming cost V 6 bases and J 4 bases, with 15 bases left between them. The germline V gene encodes CDR1 MNHEY and CDR2 SVGAGI. The CDR3 sequence is CASRGTLGGETQYF. In DNA, the CDR3 is TGTGCCAGCAGGGGTACTTTAGGGGGAGAGACCCAGTACTTC.

This chain links TRBV5-1 with TRBJ1-6, with 12 bases aligning to TRBD1. The CDR3 extends over 15 amino acids. Trimming took 4 bases from V and 10 from J; bases not matched to a gene: 6. CDR1 and CDR2 (germline): SGHRS, YFSETQ. CDR3 region: CASSIGTGGASPLHF. CDR3 nucleotide sequence: TGCGCCAGCAGCATCGGGACAGGGGGCGCGTCACCCCTCCACTTT. Supplemented by reference TRBV5-1 and TRBJ1-6, the full variable domain reads KAGVTQTPRYLIKTRGQQVTLSCSPISGHRSVSWYQQTPGQGLQFLFEYFSETQRNKGNFPGRFSGRQFSNSRSEMNVSTLELGDSALYLCASSIGTGGASPLHFGNGTRLTVT.

The chain joins TRBV30 to TRBJ2-1; 7 nucleotides agree with TRBD2. CDR3 size: 15 residues. Looked up from germline, CDR1 is GTSNPN and CDR2 is SVGIG (reference sequence). V dropped 2 bases and J dropped 6; count of bases not matched to a gene: 10. The CDR3: CAWSILAGRVNEQFF. CDR3 sequence (DNA): TGTGCCTGGAGTATTTTGGCAGGGAGGGTCAATGAGCAGTTCTTC.

The rearrangement joins TRBV30 to TRBJ1-5, with D maybe TRBD1 (5 bases). The germline V gene encodes CDR1 GTSNPN and CDR2 SVGIG (reference sequence). CDR3 length: 14 residues. V was pared by 4 bases and J by 2 bases, with 12 bases between. The CDR3 loop reads CAWTQGSRNQPQHF. DNA of the CDR3: TGTGCCTGGACCCAGGGAAGTCGCAATCAGCCCCAGCATTTT.

The V call is TRBV10-3, the J call TRBJ1-6; possible D gene TRBD1, 5 bases. V lost 3 bases and J 5 bases, leaving 11 bases between the germline ends. CDR3 length equals 15 residues. Germline V gene lookup returns CDR1 ENHRY and CDR2 SYGVKD. The CDR3 is CAISEGEADNSPLHF. The DNA for the CDR3 is TGTGCCATCAGTGAAGGGGAAGCCGATAATTCACCCCTCCACTTT.

The CDR3 bases are TGTGCCACCAGTGGAACCCGGGACAGGGGGCCGGGAGATACGCAGTATTTT. Protein: CATSGTRDRGPGDTQYF. The chain has TRBV24-1 and TRBJ2-3, with 12 positions matching TRBD1. CDR1 KGHDR and CDR2 SFDVKD come from the germline V gene. The trim removed 5 bases at V and 5 bases at J, leaving 10 bases unmatched. The CDR3 sequence is 17 residues long.

The V and J genes are TRBV5-1 and TRBJ1-1; possibly TRBD1 for D (6 bases). The CDR3 is 14 residues long. Germline V lookup: CDR1 SGHRS, CDR2 YFSETQ. The V gene lost 0 bases and the J gene lost 5 bases, with 11 bases spanning the gap. The CDR3: CASSLVGASTEAFF. Written as DNA, the CDR3 is TGCGCCAGCAGCTTGGTGGGGGCTAGTACTGAAGCTTTCTTT.

The V and J genes are TRBV19 and TRBJ1-5; D is possibly TRBD1 (6 bases). The germline V gene has CDR1 LNHDA and CDR2 SQIVND (reference sequence). CDR3 length equals 14 residues. V was trimmed by 6 bases and J by 6 bases, leaving 15 bases between them. The CDR3 nucleotides read TGTGCCAGTAGCCGAACAGGGCAAGGTCAGCCCCAGCATTTT. Its translation is CASSRTGQGQPQHF.

The chain carries TRBV5-8 and TRBJ1-4; TRBD1 aligns across 7 bases. Germline loops: CDR1 SGHTS, CDR2 YDEGEE. V trimming: 1 base; J trimming: 6 bases; junction bases outside the gene matches: 6. The CDR3 is made up of 15 amino acids. This chain's CDR3 is CASSLPGQVDEKLFF. In DNA, the CDR3 is TGTGCCAGCAGCTTGCCAGGACAGGTAGATGAAAAACTGTTTTTT.

This chain connects TRBV6-1 to TRBJ2-1; possibly TRBD1 for D (5 bases). The CDR3 covers 15 residues. The germline V gene encodes CDR1 MNHNS and CDR2 SASEGT. Trimming stripped 1 base from V and 7 bases from J, with 14 bases between. The CDR3 sequence is CASSEGFQGWNEQFF. The CDR3 DNA reads TGTGCCAGCAGTGAAGGCTTCCAGGGATGGAATGAGCAGTTCTTC.

V is TRBV5-1 and J is TRBJ1-1, with 8 bases fitting TRBD1. The trim removed 0 bases at V and 3 bases at J, leaving 10 bases unmatched. CDR3 length equals 17 residues. CDR1 SGHRS and CDR2 YFSETQ come from the germline V gene. The CDR3 loop is CASSLGRGRDSDTEAFF. CDR3 in DNA: TGCGCCAGCAGCTTGGGCAGGGGGCGGGATAGCGACACTGAAGCTTTCTTT.

The chain employs TRBV7-9 and TRBJ2-3, with 7 bases aligning to TRBD1. This CDR3 has 14 amino acids. In germline, CDR1 is SEHNR, CDR2 FQNEAQ (reference sequence). V lost 1 base and J lost 6; bases outside the gene matches: 4. The CDR3 loop is CASSLEFRGDTQYF. In DNA form, the CDR3 reads TGTGCCAGCAGCTTAGAATTCAGGGGGGATACGCAGTATTTT.

This sequence joins TRBV4-1 and TRBJ2-1; 9 nucleotides match TRBD2. Germline values: CDR1 MGHRA, CDR2 YSYEKL. The CDR3 has 16 amino acids. The V and J ends lost 5 bases and 1 base, in that order; junction bases with no gene match: 6. CDR3 DNA sequence: TGCGCCAGCAGCAGCGCCGGACTAGCGTCCTACAATGAGCAGTTCTTC. Protein product: CASSSAGLASYNEQFF.

In its sample, this clone was seen once. The DNA of the CDR3 is TGTGCCAGCAGCTTCTACGTACAGGGTGGTACACCCCTCCACTTT. This gives the protein CASSFYVQGGTPLHF. The chain couples TRBV5-4 to TRBJ1-6; TRBD1 is a possible D gene (6 bases). Germline loops: CDR1 SGHNT, CDR2 YYREEE (reference sequence). Deletions cut 2 bases from V and 11 bases from J, with 17 bases between. The CDR3 is 15 residues long.

The chain carries TRBV2 and TRBJ2-7; maybe TRBD1 (5 bases). Trimming pared 6 bases from V and 2 bases from J, leaving 17 bases between. CDR3 size: 15 residues. Per germline, CDR1 SNHLY and CDR2 FYNNEI. In nucleotides, the CDR3 is TGTGCCAGCAGATACGGTAAGGCAGGGACCTACGAGCAGTACTTC. Amino acids: CASRYGKAGTYEQYF.

The J gene is TRBJ2-5, the V gene TRBV12-3 or TRBV12-4, with D possibly TRBD2 on 5 matching bases. V gave up 2 bases and J gave up 5 bases, with 6 bases separating them. The CDR3 runs 12 residues. CDR3 amino acids: CASSLSGETQYF. The CDR3 coding sequence is TGTGCCAGCAGTTTAAGCGGTGAGACCCAGTACTTC.

The rearrangement joins TRBV19 to TRBJ1-5; the D is unclear. CDR1 LNHDA and CDR2 SQIVND come from the germline V gene (reference sequence). This CDR3 is 13 amino acids long. V was cut by 5 bases and J by 2 bases, with 7 bases left in between. CDR3 DNA: TGTGCCAGTAGTCCCCAGGGCAATCAGCCCCAGCATTTT. Its translation is CASSPQGNQPQHF.

The rearrangement uses TRBV9 and TRBJ1-5, with D possibly matching TRBD1 (5 bases). Germline V lookup: CDR1 SGDLS, CDR2 YYNGEE. The V gene lost 0 bases and the J gene lost 6 bases, with 10 bases spanning the gap. The CDR3 length is 14 residues. In nucleotides, the CDR3 is TGTGCCAGCAGCGTAGATCAGGGCCCTCAGCCCCAGCATTTT. Protein product: CASSVDQGPQPQHF.

The V call is TRBV15, the J call TRBJ2-1; unclear D gene. The CDR3 is made up of 16 amino acids. Trimming pared 0 bases from V and 0 bases from J, leaving 9 bases between. Germline V CDR1 and CDR2: LNHNV, YYDKDF (reference sequence). CDR3 sequence: CATSRDAAPSYNEQFF. CDR3 DNA sequence: TGTGCCACCAGCAGAGATGCAGCGCCCTCCTACAATGAGCAGTTCTTC.

The chain uses TRBV11-2 and TRBJ2-7, with D unresolved. V was clipped by 2 bases and J by 0 bases, with 17 bases between them. From germline, CDR1 is SGHAT and CDR2 FQNNGV. The CDR3 totals 17 residues. The CDR3 loop is CASSLLPDPTHSYEQYF. The CDR3 nucleotides are TGTGCCAGCAGCTTACTCCCAGACCCGACACACTCCTACGAGCAGTACTTC.

This clone was recorded once. The chain recombines TRBV5-4 with TRBJ2-3; TRBD2 matches at 9 bases. Losses at the gene ends were 4 bases for V and 6 bases for J; bases not matched to a gene: 6. Germline lookup yields CDR1 SGHNT and CDR2 YYREEE (reference sequence). This CDR3 comprises 14 residues. The CDR3 DNA sequence: TGTGCCAGCAGCGTAGCGGGGGCCTCGGATACGCAGTATTTT. This translates into CASSVAGASDTQYF.

This clone was observed once. V usage is TRBV7-9 and J usage is TRBJ1-6, with 10 bases identical to TRBD1. The CDR3 has 15 amino acids. Germline V lookup: CDR1 SEHNR, CDR2 FQNEAQ (reference sequence). Trimming removed 5 bases from V and 5 bases from J; junction bases left unmatched: 3. CDR3 nucleotides: TGTGCCAGCAGCGCCGGGACAGGGGATAATTCACCCCTCCACTTT. Its protein product is CASSAGTGDNSPLHF.

This clone occurred a few times. The CDR3, as DNA: TGTGCCAGCACTCCGGAGGGAGTGGGCACTGAAGCTTTCTTT. Protein product: CASTPEGVGTEAFF. The chain has TRBV25-1 and TRBJ1-1; D is undetermined. Trimming stripped 7 bases from V and 4 bases from J, with 16 bases between. The CDR3 loop spans 14 amino acids. Germline CDR1 is MGHDK and CDR2 is SYGVNS.

The chain joins TRBV11-3 to TRBJ2-7, with D uncertain. The germline V gene encodes CDR1 SGHNT and CDR2 YENEEA. This CDR3 is built from 11 residues. Between the trimmed V and J ends, which lost 1 base and 6 bases, there was a span of 4 bases. In DNA, the CDR3 is TGTGCCAGCAGCTTAGCATCCGAGCAGTACTTC. Amino acid sequence: CASSLASEQYF.

J is TRBJ1-4 and V is TRBV10-1, with 9 positions matching TRBD1. Germline V CDR1 and CDR2: WNHNN, SYGVQD (reference sequence). J gave up 4 bases and V 4 bases, and 4 bases lay outside the gene matches. This CDR3 has 15 amino acids. CDR3 sequence: CASSAGTGYNEKLFF. CDR3 sequence (DNA): TGCGCCAGCAGTGCCGGGACAGGGTATAATGAAAAACTGTTTTTT.

This clone was detected a few times. The genes are TRBV5-6 and TRBJ1-1, with D unresolved. Trimming shortened V by 4 bases and J by 6 bases, and 13 bases separated the two germline ends. Germline loops: CDR1 SGHDT, CDR2 YYEEEE. This CDR3 contains 13 residues. CDR3 residues: CASSPAPGAEAFF. CDR3 nucleotides: TGTGCCAGCAGCCCCGCCCCGGGAGCTGAAGCTTTCTTT. Full variable domain (missing parts from reference TRBV5-6 and TRBJ1-1): DAGVTQSPTHLIKTRGQQVTLRCSPKSGHDTVSWYQQALGQGPQFIFQYYEEEERQRGNFPDRFSGHQFPNYSSELNVNALLLGDSALYLCASSPAPGAEAFFGQGTRLTVV.

The gene calls are TRBV5-4 and TRBJ2-1; D uncertain. The CDR3 extends over 12 amino acids. CDR1 is SGHNT and CDR2 is YYREEE in the germline V gene (reference sequence). V was trimmed by 0 bases and J by 9 bases, leaving 7 bases between them. In nucleotides, the CDR3 is TGTGCCAGCAGCTTGGACGGCGGTGAGCAGTTCTTC. Protein: CASSLDGGEQFF.